These 20 T cell receptor beta chains share one sample of origin, sequenced in a study of T cell responses to AZD1222 COVID-19 vaccine. The assay was immunoSEQ multiplex PCR, and TCRdb's table has in-frame clones only and misses some. Seen here are more than 95,000 clones, 88% observed once, and the top ten hold approximately 3.4%. The sequences come from peripheral blood, collected 28 days after the second AZD1222 dose. The receptors originated from an adult who received the AZD1222 COVID-19 vaccine.

This chain joins TRBV9 and TRBJ2-3; TRBD2 agrees at 7 bases. Germline-derived CDR1 and CDR2 are SGDLS and YYNGEE. This CDR3 region has 17 residues. V lost 0 bases to trimming and J lost 0 bases; unmatched junction nucleotides: 7. CDR3 nucleotide sequence: TGTGCCAGCAGCGTAGGTGGCTGGCGGGGGAGCACAGATACGCAGTATTTT. Its translation: CASSVGGWRGSTDTQYF.

The chain recombines TRBV30 with TRBJ2-5, with D unresolved. Germline CDR1 reads GTSNPN; CDR2 reads SVGIG (reference sequence). The CDR3 consists of 14 residues. The germline V and J ends were trimmed by 0 bases and 5 bases, with 13 bases remaining between them. CDR3 residues: CAWSVSAVSETQYF. The CDR3 DNA sequence: TGTGCCTGGAGTGTATCGGCGGTTAGCGAGACCCAGTACTTC.

The chain employs TRBV14 and TRBJ2-5; TRBD2 agrees at 8 bases. CDR3 size: 14 residues. V trimming: 4 bases; J trimming: 5 bases; junction bases outside the gene matches: 6. CDR1 SGHDN and CDR2 FVKESK come from the germline V gene. In DNA form, the CDR3 reads TGTGCCAGCAGCCTGAGCGGGAGCGGGGAGACCCAGTACTTC. Translated: CASSLSGSGETQYF.

CDR3 DNA sequence: TGTGCCAGCTCACCATTAGAAAGGGGCACTGAAGCTTTCTTT. Its translation is CASSPLERGTEAFF. This chain connects TRBV18 to TRBJ1-1; D may be TRBD1 (5 bases). Trimming took off 2 bases at V and 4 bases at J, with 11 bases between the two ends. Germline V gene sequence: CDR1 KGHSH, CDR2 LQKENI. This CDR3 is 14 amino acids long.

The rearrangement links TRBV4-3 to TRBJ1-2; no reliable D call. Looked up from germline, CDR1 is LGHNA and CDR2 is YSLEER. The CDR3 has 16 amino acids. V lost 2 bases to trimming and J lost 2 bases, with 15 bases between them. CDR3 DNA sequence: TGCGCCAGCAGCCAATACGAGTCTGGTACGAACTATGGCTACACCTTC. Encoded protein: CASSQYESGTNYGYTF.

The chain carries TRBV15 and TRBJ2-1, with D tentatively TRBD1 (6 bases). V lost 5 bases and J lost 8, with 16 bases in between. The germline CDR1 and CDR2 sequences are LNHNV and YYDKDF (reference sequence). The CDR3 is 14 amino acids. The CDR3 nucleotides read TGTGCCACCAGCCACAGGGTGGTTTTGGATGAGCAGTTCTTC. Its translation: CATSHRVVLDEQFF.

This clone was observed a single time. V and J are TRBV7-9 and TRBJ1-1; D possibly corresponds to TRBD1 (6 bases). The CDR3 is made up of 13 amino acids. Deletions cut 8 bases from V and 10 bases from J, with 20 bases between. Looked up from germline, CDR1 is SEHNR and CDR2 is FQNEAQ (reference sequence). CDR3 bases: TGTGCCAGCGTTGGACAGAACCTGGTATCAGCTTTCTTT. Its translation is CASVGQNLVSAFF.

This chain joins TRBV3-1 (or the pseudogene TRBV3-2) and TRBJ2-3; 10 bases fit TRBD2. The CDR3 length is 16 residues. The junction had 2 bases not matched to a gene; V was cut back by 1 base and J by 1 base. CDR1 is LGHDT and CDR2 is YNNKEL in the germline V gene (reference sequence). The CDR3 loop is CASSQASGSGTDTQYF. Here the CDR3 DNA reads TGTGCCAGCAGCCAAGCTAGCGGGAGTGGCACAGATACGCAGTATTTT.

This sequence joins TRBV30 and TRBJ1-1, with 7 bases aligning to TRBD1. V dropped 0 bases and J dropped 3; count of bases not matched to a gene: 7. Germline values: CDR1 GTSNPN, CDR2 SVGIG (reference sequence). The CDR3 is made up of 15 amino acids. CDR3 sequence (DNA): TGTGCCTGGAGTGTACGGGCAGGGGGGTACACTGAAGCTTTCTTT. This translates into CAWSVRAGGYTEAFF.

The chain joins TRBV4-3 to TRBJ1-2; D might be TRBD1 (5 bases). Between the trimmed V and J ends, which lost 1 base and 4 bases, there was a span of 13 bases. In germline, CDR1 is LGHNA, CDR2 YSLEER. CDR3 size: 15 residues. The chain's CDR3 is CASSQVWGLVYGYTF. The CDR3 DNA is TGCGCCAGCAGCCAAGTCTGGGGGTTAGTCTATGGCTACACCTTC.

The V call is TRBV29-1, the J call TRBJ2-5; 8 nucleotides match TRBD1. This CDR3 has 11 amino acids. CDR1 is SQVTM and CDR2 is ANQGSEA in the germline V gene. Losses at the gene ends were 8 bases for V and 6 bases for J; bases not matched to a gene: 5. This chain's CDR3 is CSIRQGQTQYF. The CDR3 DNA reads as TGCAGCATAAGACAGGGGCAGACCCAGTACTTC.

This clone was recorded only once. This CDR3 is CASSLRDTQYF. CDR3 nucleotides: TGTGCCAGCAGCTTGCGAGATACGCAGTATTTT. The rearrangement joins TRBV5-6 to TRBJ2-3; unclear D gene. This CDR3 has 11 amino acids. Germline assignment: CDR1 SGHDT and CDR2 YYEEEE. With 1 base removed from V and 5 bases from J, the gap between germline ends came to 2 bases.

The gene calls are TRBV7-2 and TRBJ1-2; 9 bases align to TRBD1. The germline V gene has CDR1 SGHTA and CDR2 FQGNSA. V lost 3 bases, J lost 4 bases, and 3 bases stayed unmatched. This CDR3 has 14 amino acids. CDR3 sequence (DNA): TGTGCCAGCAGCTTCACAGGGGGCAGCTATGGCTACACCTTC. It translates to CASSFTGGSYGYTF.

V usage is TRBV12-3 or TRBV12-4 and J usage is TRBJ1-3, with a possible D match to TRBD1 (6 bases). CDR3 length: 12 residues. The germline V and J ends were trimmed by 10 bases and 2 bases, with 9 bases remaining between them. The CDR3 region has the DNA TGTGCCACACAGGGCGCTGGAAACACCATATATTTT. Translating it yields CATQGAGNTIYF.

The chain couples TRBV18 to TRBJ1-6; a possible D gene is TRBD1 (5 bases). The CDR3 consists of 18 residues. Germline V gene lookup returns CDR1 KGHSH and CDR2 LQKENI. V was cut by 4 bases and J by 0 bases, with 16 bases left in between. The CDR3 spells CASSRGQGSSSYNSPLHF. CDR3 bases: TGTGCCAGCTCACGCGGACAAGGATCGAGCTCCTATAATTCACCCCTCCACTTT.

The chain has TRBV7-9 and TRBJ1-2, with 8 bases that match TRBD1. The CDR3 loop spans 15 amino acids. With V trimmed by 1 base and J by 2 bases, 3 bases remained unmatched. Germline V gene sequence: CDR1 SEHNR, CDR2 FQNEAQ (reference sequence). CDR3 sequence reads: CASSLGQGLNYGYTF. The CDR3 region has the DNA TGTGCCAGCAGCTTAGGACAGGGGCTAAACTATGGCTACACCTTC.

This clone occurred once. The chain recombines TRBV29-1 with TRBJ1-5; D remains unclear. Germline assignment: CDR1 SQVTM and CDR2 ANQGSEA. V shed 1 base and J shed 4 bases, with 8 bases lying between them. The CDR3 is 13 amino acids. CDR3 in amino acids: CSVEVRPNQPQHF. CDR3 sequence (DNA): TGCAGCGTTGAAGTACGGCCGAATCAGCCCCAGCATTTT.

The V and J genes are TRBV20-1 and TRBJ1-5, with 7 bases aligning to TRBD1. The CDR3 has 16 amino acids. CDR1 and CDR2 from the germline V gene are DFQATT and SNEGSKA (reference sequence). V gave up 3 bases and J gave up 3 bases; unmatched junction bases: 11. CDR3 sequence (DNA): TGCAGTGCTAGTCGCTGGGCAGGACAGGTCAATCAGCCCCAGCATTTT. Encoded protein: CSASRWAGQVNQPQHF.

V usage is TRBV19 and J usage is TRBJ2-5; D may be TRBD1 (5 bases). V was shortened by 5 bases and J by 3 bases, with 7 bases between the two germline ends. Per the germline V gene, CDR1 is LNHDA and CDR2 is SQIVND (reference sequence). The CDR3 extends over 12 amino acids. CDR3 coding DNA: TGTGCCAGTAGTGGGGCAAAAGAGACCCAGTACTTC. Amino acid sequence: CASSGAKETQYF.

This rearrangement joins TRBV4-2 to TRBJ1-2, with D perhaps matching TRBD1 (5 bases). The CDR3 contains 13 residues. V lost 4 bases, J lost 8 bases, and 14 bases lay in between. Germline lookup yields CDR1 LGHNA and CDR2 YNFKEQ. In nucleotides, the CDR3 is TGTGCCAGCAGCCCCCCTTCGGGGGAGGGCTACACCTTC. Translating gives CASSPPSGEGYTF.